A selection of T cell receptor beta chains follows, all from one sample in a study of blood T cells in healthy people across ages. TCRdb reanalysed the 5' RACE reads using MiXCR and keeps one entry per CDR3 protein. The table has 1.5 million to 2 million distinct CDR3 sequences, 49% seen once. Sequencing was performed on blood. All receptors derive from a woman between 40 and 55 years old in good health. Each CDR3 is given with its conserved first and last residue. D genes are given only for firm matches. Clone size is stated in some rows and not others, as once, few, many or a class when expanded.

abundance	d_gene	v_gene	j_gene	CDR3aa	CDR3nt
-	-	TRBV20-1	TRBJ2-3	CSARSTTQYF	TGCAGTGCCCGTAGCACAACGCAGTATTTT
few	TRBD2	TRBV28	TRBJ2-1	CASSPPPTLGLAGSTSYNEQFF	TGTGCCAGCAGCCCCCCCCCGACCCTGGGACTAGCGGGGTCGACTTCCTACAATGAGCAGTTCTTC
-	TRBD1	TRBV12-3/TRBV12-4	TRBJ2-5	CASTGQGARETQYF	TGTGCCAGCACCGGACAGGGGGCGCGGGAGACCCAGTACTTC
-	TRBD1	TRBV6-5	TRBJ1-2	CASGTDGYTF	TGTGCCAGCGGGACAGACGGCTACACCTTC
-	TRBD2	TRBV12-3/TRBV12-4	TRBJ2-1	CASSLERGGPFGQFF	TGTGCCAGCAGTTTAGAGCGGGGGGGCCCTTTTGGGCAGTTCTTC
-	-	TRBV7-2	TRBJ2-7	CASSRPGDRQHEQYF	TGTGCCAGCAGCCGACCAGGCGACAGGCAGCACGAGCAGTACTTC
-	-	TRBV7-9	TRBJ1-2	CASSHAGLLGYTF	TGTGCCAGCAGCCACGCGGGGCTGCTGGGCTACACCTTC
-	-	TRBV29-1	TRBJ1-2	CSVGDGAYGYTF	TGCAGCGTCGGGGACGGCGCCTATGGCTACACCTTC
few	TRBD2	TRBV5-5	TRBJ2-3	CASDRGVTDTQYF	TGTGCCAGCGATCGGGGGGTAACAGATACGCAGTATTTT
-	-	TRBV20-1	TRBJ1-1	CSALRGTGNTEAFF	TGCAGTGCTCTCCGCGGGACCGGCAACACTGAAGCTTTCTTT
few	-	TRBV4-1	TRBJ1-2	CASSQTSTVWHGYTF	TGCGCCAGCAGCCAAACATCAACAGTCTGGCATGGCTACACCTTC
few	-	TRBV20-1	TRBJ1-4	CSAGGTNEKLFF	TGCAGTGCTGGGGGGACTAATGAAAAACTGTTTTTT
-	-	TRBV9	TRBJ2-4	CASSVGGYKNIQYF	TGTGCCAGCAGCGTAGGCGGATACAAAAACATTCAGTACTTC
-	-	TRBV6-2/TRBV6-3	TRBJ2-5	CASSILVQETQYF	TGTGCCAGCAGTATCTTAGTGCAAGAGACCCAGTACTTC
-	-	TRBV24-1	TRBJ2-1	CATSSHFGYNEQFF	TGTGCCACCAGTTCCCACTTCGGATACAATGAGCAGTTCTTC
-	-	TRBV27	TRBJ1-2	CATSGHTGYTF	TGTGCCACATCGGGACATACCGGCTACACCTTC
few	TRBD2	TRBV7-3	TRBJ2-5	CASSDGTSGETQYF	TGTGCCAGCAGCGACGGGACTAGCGGGGAGACCCAGTACTTC
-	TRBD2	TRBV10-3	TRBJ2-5	CAISPRGEETQYF	TGTGCCATCAGCCCCCGGGGGGAAGAGACCCAGTACTTC
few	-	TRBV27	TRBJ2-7	CASRHMGGDEQYF	TGTGCCAGCAGGCACATGGGGGGCGACGAGCAGTACTTC
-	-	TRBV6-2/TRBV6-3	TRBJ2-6	CASNEYSPNSGANVLTF	TGTGCCAGCAACGAATACTCTCCCAACTCTGGGGCCAACGTCCTGACTTTC
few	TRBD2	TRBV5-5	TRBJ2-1	CASSPPLAGGDEQFF	TGTGCCAGCAGCCCCCCGCTAGCGGGGGGCGATGAGCAGTTCTTC
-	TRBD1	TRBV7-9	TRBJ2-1	CASSFGQVQETQFF	TGTGCCAGCAGTTTCGGACAGGTTCAAGAGACCCAGTTCTTC
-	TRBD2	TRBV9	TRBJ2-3	CASERGGLADTQYF	TGTGCCAGCGAGCGGGGGGGCCTCGCAGATACGCAGTATTTT
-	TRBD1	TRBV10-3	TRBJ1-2	CAISERTGHGYTF	TGTGCCATCAGTGAGAGGACAGGGCATGGCTACACCTTC
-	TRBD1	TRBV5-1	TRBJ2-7	CASSAGDRPSYEQYF	TGCGCCAGCAGCGCCGGGGACAGGCCCTCCTACGAGCAGTACTTC
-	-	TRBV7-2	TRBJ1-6	CASSLEGAYNSPLHF	TGTGCCAGCAGCTTAGAGGGGGCCTATAATTCACCCCTCCACTTT
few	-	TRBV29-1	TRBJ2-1	CSVKQGGSYNEQFF	TGCAGCGTGAAACAGGGAGGGTCCTACAATGAGCAGTTCTTC
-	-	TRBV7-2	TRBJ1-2	CASSLTIHYGYTF	TGTGCCAGCAGCTTAACAATACACTATGGCTACACCTTC
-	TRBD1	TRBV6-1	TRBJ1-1	CASSGGTASNTEAFF	TGTGCCAGCAGTGGGGGGACAGCCTCGAACACTGAAGCTTTCTTT
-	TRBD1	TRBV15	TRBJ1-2	CATSRVDRGDGYTF	TGTGCCACCAGCAGAGTGGACAGGGGAGACGGCTACACCTTC
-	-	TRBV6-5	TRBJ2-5	CASSYSFFGGGETQYF	TGTGCCAGCAGTTACTCTTTCTTCGGTGGGGGAGAGACCCAGTACTTC
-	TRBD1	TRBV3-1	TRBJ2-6	CASRKTGGYGANVLTF	TGTGCCAGCAGAAAAACAGGGGGCTATGGGGCCAACGTCCTGACTTTC
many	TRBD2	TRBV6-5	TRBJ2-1	CASSRAGGSYNEQFF	TGTGCCAGCAGCCGAGCGGGGGGGTCCTACAATGAGCAGTTCTTC
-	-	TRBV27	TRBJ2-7	CASRMSPGGAEQYF	TGTGCCAGCAGGATGTCCCCCGGTGGGGCCGAGCAGTACTTC
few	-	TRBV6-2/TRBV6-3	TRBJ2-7	CASSYQSTSLNEQYF	TGTGCCAGCAGTTACCAATCGACTAGTCTGAACGAGCAGTACTTC
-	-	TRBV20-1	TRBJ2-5	CSARSINEQYF	TGCAGTGCTAGGTCGATAAATGAGCAGTACTTC
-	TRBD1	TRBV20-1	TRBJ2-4	CSALDRARNIQYF	TGCAGTGCTCTGGACAGGGCGAGGAACATTCAGTACTTC
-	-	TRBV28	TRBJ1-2	CASSLRDLPNYGYTF	TGTGCCAGCAGTTTAAGGGACCTTCCTAACTATGGCTACACCTTC
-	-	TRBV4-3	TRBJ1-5	CASSQDLGRDQPQHF	TGCGCCAGCAGCCAAGATCTTGGTCGGGATCAGCCCCAGCATTTT
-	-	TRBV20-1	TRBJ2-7	CSAREQAYEQYF	TGCAGTGCTAGAGAGCAAGCGTACGAGCAGTACTTC
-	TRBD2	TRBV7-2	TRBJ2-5	CASSGWGGGETQYF	TGTGCCAGCAGCGGTTGGGGGGGTGGGGAGACCCAGTACTTC
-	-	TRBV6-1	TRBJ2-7	CASSGLTVSGEQYF	TGTGCCAGCAGTGGGTTGACAGTTTCGGGCGAGCAGTACTTC
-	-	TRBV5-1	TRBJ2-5	CASSLAGRRGQETQYF	TGCGCCAGCAGCTTGGCCGGCCGGCGGGGCCAAGAGACCCAGTACTTC
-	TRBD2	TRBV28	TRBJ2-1	CASNTGGPIEQFF	TGTGCCAGCAATACGGGGGGGCCTATTGAGCAGTTCTTC
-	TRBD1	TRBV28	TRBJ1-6	CASSRRDRDNSPLHF	TGTGCCAGCAGTCGCCGGGACAGGGACAATTCACCCCTCCACTTT
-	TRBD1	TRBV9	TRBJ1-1	CASSVGAGYRGTEAFF	TGTGCCAGCAGCGTAGGGGCGGGGTACAGGGGTACTGAAGCTTTCTTT
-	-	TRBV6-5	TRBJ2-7	CASRRPGQTLYEQYF	TGTGCCAGCAGGCGACCTGGACAAACCCTTTACGAGCAGTACTTC